One and the same sample provided the 20 T cell receptor beta chains below, sequenced in a study of blood T cell repertoires in COVID-19. The repertoire was sequenced with immunoSEQ multiplex PCR; TCRdb's copy has only in-frame clones and lacks some. The sample records around 250,000 clones, 82% being singletons. The sequenced sample consisted of peripheral blood. These TCRs come from a woman younger than 35 with acute or convalescent COVID-19.

The chain joins TRBV5-8 to TRBJ1-1; 9 bases are a match to TRBD1. The CDR3 has 17 residues. Per the germline V gene, CDR1 is SGHTS and CDR2 is YDEGEE. Losses at the gene ends were 4 bases for V and 5 bases for J; bases not matched to a gene: 15. CDR3: CASSDNRGLTIRTEAFF. CDR3 nucleotides: TGTGCCAGCAGCGATAACAGGGGGCTGACGATTCGAACTGAAGCTTTCTTT.

This clone was seen once. The chain joins TRBV7-8 to TRBJ1-2; TRBD1 is a possible D gene (6 bases). With 4 bases removed from V and 2 bases from J, the gap between germline ends came to 14 bases. CDR3 length: 15 amino acids. Germline values: CDR1 SGHVS, CDR2 FQNEAQ. CDR3 nucleotides: TGTGCCAGCAGCTCACAGGGACACTCGAACTATGGCTACACCTTC. Amino acids: CASSSQGHSNYGYTF.

This chain links TRBV6-5 with TRBJ2-7; D might be TRBD1 (7 bases). The V and J ends lost 2 bases and 5 bases respectively, with 13 bases between them. Germline V gives CDR1 MNHEY, CDR2 SVGAGI. The CDR3 is 14 amino acids. The CDR3 region is CASSYDRAGNEQYF. The CDR3 region has the DNA TGTGCCAGCAGTTACGACAGGGCGGGGAACGAGCAGTACTTC.

This clone has only a few counts. V and J are TRBV7-2 and TRBJ1-3; D is unclear. The CDR3 spans 13 residues. V lost 1 base and J lost 3, with 4 bases in between. Germline-derived CDR1 and CDR2 are SGHTA and FQGNSA. CDR3 nucleotide sequence: TGTGCCAGCAGCTTAGTAGTTGGAAACACCATATATTTT. Translated: CASSLVVGNTIYF.

In its sample, this clone was seen a few times. The chain employs TRBV6-2 or TRBV6-3 and TRBJ2-1; TRBD2 aligns across 8 bases. The germline gives CDR1 MNHEY, CDR2 SVGEGT. With V trimmed by 2 bases and J by 3 bases, 12 bases remained unmatched. The CDR3 runs to 18 residues. The CDR3 nucleotides read TGTGCCAGCAGTTACCAAGGGCTTAGCGGGGCCCACTACAATGAGCAGTTCTTC. As protein: CASSYQGLSGAHYNEQFF.

The gene calls are TRBV6-2 or TRBV6-3 and TRBJ1-1; D perhaps matches TRBD1 (5 bases). The CDR3 has 13 residues. In germline, CDR1 is MNHEY, CDR2 SVGEGT. The V gene lost 6 bases and the J gene lost 3 bases, with 11 bases spanning the gap. CDR3 nucleotide sequence: TGTGCCAGCAGCCGTGACAGCGACACTGAAGCTTTCTTT. This encodes CASSRDSDTEAFF.

The chain is built from TRBV6-5 and TRBJ1-2; 7 positions match TRBD1. CDR3 length equals 13 residues. V dropped 5 bases and J dropped 7; count of bases not matched to a gene: 7. CDR1 and CDR2 (germline): MNHEY, SVGAGI. CDR3 residues: CASSRDRVAGYTF. The CDR3 nucleotides are TGTGCCAGCAGTAGAGACAGGGTGGCTGGCTACACCTTC.

This clone was counted between two and nine times. The chain employs TRBV19 and TRBJ1-2; D unresolved. The CDR3 sequence is 15 residues long. CDR1 and CDR2 from the germline V gene are LNHDA and SQIVND (reference sequence). Trimming pared 3 bases from V and 4 bases from J, leaving 15 bases between. The CDR3 region has the DNA TGTGCCAGTAGTATCGGGGTCGGGAGCGTCTATGGCTACACCTTC. Translation gives CASSIGVGSVYGYTF.

This rearrangement joins TRBV13 to TRBJ2-7, with a possible D match to TRBD2 (5 bases). The V end was cut by 0 bases, the J end by 5 bases, with 17 bases between. The V gene's germline CDR1 is PRHDT and CDR2 FYEKMQ (reference sequence). The CDR3 spans 16 residues. This CDR3 is CASSLGEGRGTDEQYF. For the CDR3, the DNA is TGTGCCAGCAGCTTAGGCGAAGGACGGGGAACGGACGAGCAGTACTTC.

The chain is built from TRBV9 and TRBJ1-1; no definite D call. Trimming stripped 0 bases from V and 2 bases from J, with 11 bases between. CDR1 and CDR2 from the germline V gene are SGDLS and YYNGEE. CDR3 size: 15 residues. CDR3 coding DNA: TGTGCCAGCAGCGTAGTCGGCGGATCCAACACTGAAGCTTTCTTT. As protein: CASSVVGGSNTEAFF.

The chain uses TRBV2 and TRBJ2-7; TRBD1 matches 7 bases. With 6 bases clipped from V and 0 bases from J, the junction kept 5 bases outside the gene matches. This CDR3 is built from 14 residues. The germline gives CDR1 SNHLY, CDR2 FYNNEI. The CDR3 nucleotides are TGTGCCAGCAGAAGACAGGGAAGCTCCTACGAGCAGTACTTC. Protein sequence: CASRRQGSSYEQYF.

The rearrangement uses TRBV6-6 and TRBJ2-7; 10 bases are shared with TRBD2. After removal of 6 bases from V and 5 bases from J, the junction contained 7 bases not matched to a gene. Germline CDR1 MNHNY, CDR2 SVGAGI (reference sequence). The CDR3 totals 14 residues. CDR3 sequence (DNA): TGTGCCAGCAGGTGGTTAGCGGGAGGCGACGAGCAGTACTTC. As protein: CASRWLAGGDEQYF.

This clone was seen only a few times. The rearrangement uses TRBV7-2 and TRBJ2-1; 7 bases are a match to TRBD2. The CDR3 is 13 amino acids. The V gene end was trimmed by 3 bases and the J gene end by 7 bases; junction bases not matched to a gene: 3. Germline V gene sequence: CDR1 SGHTA, CDR2 FQGNSA. CDR3 residues: CASSLTSLNEQFF. The CDR3 bases are TGTGCCAGCAGCTTGACTAGCTTGAATGAGCAGTTCTTC.

This chain connects TRBV5-1 to TRBJ2-7; 14 bases line up with TRBD2. Germline-derived CDR1 and CDR2 are SGHRS and YFSETQ. The CDR3 has 15 residues. Trimming at V came to 5 bases and at J to 3 bases, leaving 4 bases not matched to a gene. DNA of the CDR3: TGCGCCAGCAGAGCCGGGACTAGCGGGAGCTACGAGCAGTACTTC. Its translation is CASRAGTSGSYEQYF.

This clone appeared a single time. The chain joins TRBV29-1 to TRBJ1-1; no firm D call. Germline values: CDR1 SQVTM, CDR2 ANQGSEA. V lost 5 bases to trimming and J lost 1 base, with 11 bases between them. The CDR3 loop spans 13 amino acids. Here the CDR3 reads CSVRENPNTEAFF. CDR3 nucleotides: TGCAGCGTTCGGGAGAACCCGAACACTGAAGCTTTCTTT.

The J gene is TRBJ2-1, the V gene TRBV29-1; TRBD2 matches 13 bases. J was trimmed by 6 bases and V by 4 bases; bases with no gene match: 3. In germline, CDR1 is SQVTM, CDR2 ANQGSEA. The CDR3 loop spans 14 amino acids. The CDR3 is CSVVWTSGSNEQFF. The DNA of the CDR3 is TGCAGCGTTGTGTGGACTAGCGGGAGCAATGAGCAGTTCTTC.

The chain uses TRBV29-1 and TRBJ2-7; tentatively, D is TRBD1 (5 bases). V lost 4 bases to trimming and J lost 6 bases, with 10 bases between them. CDR1 is SQVTM and CDR2 is ANQGSEA in the germline V gene. The CDR3 extends over 11 amino acids. The CDR3 DNA reads TGCAGCGTTGTAAGGGGCCGCGAGCAGTACTTC. Residues: CSVVRGREQYF.

The V and J genes are TRBV10-2 and TRBJ1-1; D may be TRBD1 (5 bases). The germline V and J ends were trimmed by 8 bases and 0 bases, with 10 bases remaining between them. Germline V gene lookup returns CDR1 WSHSY and CDR2 SAAADI. CDR3 length equals 13 residues. CDR3 DNA sequence: TGCGCCAGCGGCCGACAGTTGAACACTGAAGCTTTCTTT. Amino acids: CASGRQLNTEAFF.

A few counts support this clone. The chain uses TRBV30 and TRBJ1-2; 9 nucleotides line up with TRBD1. The germline V gene encodes CDR1 GTSNPN and CDR2 SVGIG (reference sequence). V dropped 6 bases and J dropped 7; count of bases not matched to a gene: 15. The CDR3 spans 15 residues. The CDR3 DNA reads TGTGCCTGTTCTTACCGGGACAGGGCGGGTGTTGGCTACACCTTC. It codes for CACSYRDRAGVGYTF.

The chain joins TRBV4-1 to TRBJ2-7, with TRBD1 matching 7 bases. Trimming took 3 bases from V and 6 from J; bases not matched to a gene: 5. The germline V gene encodes CDR1 MGHRA and CDR2 YSYEKL. The length of the CDR3 is 13 residues. DNA for the CDR3: TGCGCCAGCAGCCACCCAGGGGGTGGCGAGCAGTACTTC. It specifies CASSHPGGGEQYF.